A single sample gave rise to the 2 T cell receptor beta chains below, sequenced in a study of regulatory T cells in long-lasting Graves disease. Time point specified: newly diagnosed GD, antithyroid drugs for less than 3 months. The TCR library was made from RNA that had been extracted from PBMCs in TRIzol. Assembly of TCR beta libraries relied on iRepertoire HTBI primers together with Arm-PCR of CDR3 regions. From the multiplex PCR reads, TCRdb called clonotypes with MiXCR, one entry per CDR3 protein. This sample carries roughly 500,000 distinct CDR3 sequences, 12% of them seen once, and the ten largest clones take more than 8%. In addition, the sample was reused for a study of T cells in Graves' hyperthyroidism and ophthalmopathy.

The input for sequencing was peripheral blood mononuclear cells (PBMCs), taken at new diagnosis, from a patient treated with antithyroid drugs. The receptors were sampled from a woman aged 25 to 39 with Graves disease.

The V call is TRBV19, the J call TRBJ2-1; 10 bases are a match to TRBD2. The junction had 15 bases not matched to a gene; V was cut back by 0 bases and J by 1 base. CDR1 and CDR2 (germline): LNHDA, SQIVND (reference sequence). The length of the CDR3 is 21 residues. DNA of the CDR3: TGTGCCAGTAGTATAGATCTATCCCTCCTAGCGGGAGTCTTGTCCTACAATGAGCAGTTCTTC. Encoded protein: CASSIDLSLLAGVLSYNEQFF.

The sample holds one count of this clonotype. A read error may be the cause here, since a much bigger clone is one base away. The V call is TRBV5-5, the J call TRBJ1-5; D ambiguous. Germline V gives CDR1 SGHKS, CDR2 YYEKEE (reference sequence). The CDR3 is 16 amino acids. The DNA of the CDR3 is TGTGCCAGCAGCGGCACCGGGAGGCTAAGCAGTCAGCCCCAGCATTTT. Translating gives CASSGTGRLSSQPQHF.